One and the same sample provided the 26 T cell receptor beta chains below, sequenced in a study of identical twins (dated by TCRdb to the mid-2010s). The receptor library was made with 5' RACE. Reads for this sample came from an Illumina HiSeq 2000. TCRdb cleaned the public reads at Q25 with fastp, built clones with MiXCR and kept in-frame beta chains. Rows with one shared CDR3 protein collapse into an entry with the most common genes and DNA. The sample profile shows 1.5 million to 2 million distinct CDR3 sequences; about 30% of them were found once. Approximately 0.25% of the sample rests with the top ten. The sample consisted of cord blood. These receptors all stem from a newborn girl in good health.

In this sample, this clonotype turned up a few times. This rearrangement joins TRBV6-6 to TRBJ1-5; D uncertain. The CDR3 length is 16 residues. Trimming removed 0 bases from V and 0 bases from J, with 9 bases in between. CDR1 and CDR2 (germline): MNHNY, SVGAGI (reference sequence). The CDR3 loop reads CASSYSRVYSNQPQHF. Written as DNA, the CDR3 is TGTGCCAGCAGTTACTCGAGGGTCTATAGCAATCAGCCCCAGCATTTT.

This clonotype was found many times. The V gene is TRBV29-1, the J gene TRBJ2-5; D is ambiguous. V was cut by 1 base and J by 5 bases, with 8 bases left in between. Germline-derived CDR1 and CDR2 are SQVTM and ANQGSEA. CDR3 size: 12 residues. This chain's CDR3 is CSVEGLGETQYF. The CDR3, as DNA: TGCAGCGTTGAAGGTCTGGGGGAGACCCAGTACTTC.

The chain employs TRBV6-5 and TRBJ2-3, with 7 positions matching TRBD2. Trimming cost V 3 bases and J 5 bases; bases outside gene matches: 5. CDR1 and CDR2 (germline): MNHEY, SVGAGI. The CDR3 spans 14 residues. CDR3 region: CASSYREAEDTQYF. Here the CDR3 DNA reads TGTGCCAGCAGTTATCGGGAGGCGGAAGATACGCAGTATTTT.

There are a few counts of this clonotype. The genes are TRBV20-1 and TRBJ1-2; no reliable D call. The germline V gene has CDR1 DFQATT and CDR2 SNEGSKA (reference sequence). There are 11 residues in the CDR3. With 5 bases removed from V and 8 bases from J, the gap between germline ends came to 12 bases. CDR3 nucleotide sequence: TGCAGTGCTGCGGCCTTGGGGGGCTACACCTTC. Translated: CSAAALGGYTF.

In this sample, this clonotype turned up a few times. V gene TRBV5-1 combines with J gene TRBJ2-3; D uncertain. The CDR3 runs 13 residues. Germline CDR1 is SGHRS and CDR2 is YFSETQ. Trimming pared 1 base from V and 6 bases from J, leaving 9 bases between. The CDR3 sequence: CASSLRVLDTQYF. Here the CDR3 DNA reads TGCGCCAGCAGCTTGAGAGTTTTGGATACGCAGTATTTT. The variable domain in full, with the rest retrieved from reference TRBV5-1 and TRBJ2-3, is KAGVTQTPRYLIKTRGQQVTLSCSPISGHRSVSWYQQTPGQGLQFLFEYFSETQRNKGNFPGRFSGRQFSNSRSEMNVSTLELGDSALYLCASSLRVLDTQYFGPGTRLTVL.

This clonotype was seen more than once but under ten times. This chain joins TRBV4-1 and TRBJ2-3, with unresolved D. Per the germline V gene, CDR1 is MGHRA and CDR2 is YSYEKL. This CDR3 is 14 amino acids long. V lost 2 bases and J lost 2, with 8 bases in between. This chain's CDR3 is CASSQLAFTDTQYF. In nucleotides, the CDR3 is TGCGCCAGCAGCCAATTGGCTTTCACAGATACGCAGTATTTT.

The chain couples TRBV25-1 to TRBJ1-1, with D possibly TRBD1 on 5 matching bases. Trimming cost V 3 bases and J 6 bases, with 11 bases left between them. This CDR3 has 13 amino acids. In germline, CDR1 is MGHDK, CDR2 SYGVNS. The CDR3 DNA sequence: TGTGCCAGCAGTGAGCCAGGGAGGGCTGAAGCTTTCTTT. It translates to CASSEPGRAEAFF.

The CDR3 sequence: CASSVGTSGKSTQYF. The DNA for the CDR3 is TGTGCCAGCAGCGTAGGGACTAGCGGGAAGAGTACGCAGTATTTT. The gene calls are TRBV9 and TRBJ2-3; the match to TRBD2 covers 12 bases. CDR1 is SGDLS and CDR2 is YYNGEE in the germline V gene. The CDR3 length is 15 residues. Losses at the gene ends were 0 bases for V and 8 bases for J; bases not matched to a gene: 4.

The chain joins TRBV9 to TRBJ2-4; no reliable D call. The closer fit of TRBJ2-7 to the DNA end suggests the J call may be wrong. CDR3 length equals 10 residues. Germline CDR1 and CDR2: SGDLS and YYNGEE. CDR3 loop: CASSAPEQYF. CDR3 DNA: TGTGCCAGCAGCGCCCCCGAGCAGTACTTC.

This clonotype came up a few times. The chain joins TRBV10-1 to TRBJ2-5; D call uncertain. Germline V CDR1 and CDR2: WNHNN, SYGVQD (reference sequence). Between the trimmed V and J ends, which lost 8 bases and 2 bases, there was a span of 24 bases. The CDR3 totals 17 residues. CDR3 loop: CASWGIDSRNYQETQYF. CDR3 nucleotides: TGCGCCAGCTGGGGTATTGACTCCCGGAATTATCAAGAGACCCAGTACTTC.

The CDR3 DNA reads TGCGCCAGCAGCTTGGGACAGATCCTGAACACCGGGGAGCTGTTTTTT. It yields the protein CASSLGQILNTGELFF. This chain joins TRBV5-1 and TRBJ2-2; maybe TRBD1 (5 bases). The V gene lost 0 bases and the J gene lost 1 base, with 10 bases spanning the gap. Germline V gene sequence: CDR1 SGHRS, CDR2 YFSETQ. The length of the CDR3 is 16 residues.

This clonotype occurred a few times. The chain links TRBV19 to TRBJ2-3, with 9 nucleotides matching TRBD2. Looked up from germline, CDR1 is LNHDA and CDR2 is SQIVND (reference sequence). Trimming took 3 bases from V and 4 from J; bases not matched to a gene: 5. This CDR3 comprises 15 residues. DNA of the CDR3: TGTGCCAGTAGTATTCGAGCGGGAGGAGCAGATACGCAGTATTTT. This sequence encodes CASSIRAGGADTQYF. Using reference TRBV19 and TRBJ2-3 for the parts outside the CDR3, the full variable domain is DGGITQSPKYLFRKEGQNVTLSCEQNLNHDAMYWYRQDPGQGLRLIYYSQIVNDFQKGDIAEGYSVSREKKESFPLTVTSAQKNPTAFYLCASSIRAGGADTQYFGPGTRLTVL.

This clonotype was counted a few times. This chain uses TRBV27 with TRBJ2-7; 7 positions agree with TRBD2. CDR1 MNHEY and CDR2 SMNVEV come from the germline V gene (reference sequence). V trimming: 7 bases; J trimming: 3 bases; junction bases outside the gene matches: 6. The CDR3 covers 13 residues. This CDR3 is CASTGGRGYEQYF. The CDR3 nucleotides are TGTGCCAGCACGGGCGGGAGAGGCTACGAGCAGTACTTC.

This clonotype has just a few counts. DNA for the CDR3: TGTGCCATCAGGAGGACAGGGTCTCACCTCGGTGGCTACACCTTC. This sequence encodes CAIRRTGSHLGGYTF. This chain uses TRBV10-3 with TRBJ1-2; TRBD1 matches 8 bases. The CDR3 is made up of 15 amino acids. The J segment lost 7 bases and the V segment lost 6 bases, leaving 13 bases of the junction unmatched. CDR1 and CDR2 (germline): ENHRY, SYGVKD.

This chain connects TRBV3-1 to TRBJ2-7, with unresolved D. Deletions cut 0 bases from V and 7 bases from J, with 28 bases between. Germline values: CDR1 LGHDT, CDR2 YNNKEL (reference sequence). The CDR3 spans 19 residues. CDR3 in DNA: TGTGCCAGCAGCCAAGAGACCCCCCTAGGAATGGGTATATACAATGAGCAGTACTTC. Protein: CASSQETPLGMGIYNEQYF.

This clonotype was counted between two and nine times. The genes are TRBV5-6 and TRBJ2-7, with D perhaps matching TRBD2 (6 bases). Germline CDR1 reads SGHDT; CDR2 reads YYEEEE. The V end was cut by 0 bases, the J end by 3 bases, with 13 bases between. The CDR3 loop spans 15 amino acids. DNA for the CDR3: TGTGCCAGCAGCTTGGGACTAGGGGTTCACTACGAGCAGTACTTC. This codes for CASSLGLGVHYEQYF.

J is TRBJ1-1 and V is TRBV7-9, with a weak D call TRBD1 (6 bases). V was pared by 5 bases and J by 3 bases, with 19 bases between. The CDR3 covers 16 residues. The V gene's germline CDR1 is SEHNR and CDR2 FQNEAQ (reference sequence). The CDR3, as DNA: TGTGCCAGCAGCGATCCGACAGGCCTTGGGCACACTGAAGCTTTCTTT. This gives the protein CASSDPTGLGHTEAFF.

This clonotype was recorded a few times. The CDR3: CASSEALATNEKLFF. The CDR3 nucleotides read TGTGCCAGCAGTGAAGCCCTTGCAACTAATGAAAAACTGTTTTTT. V is TRBV6-1 and J is TRBJ1-4; D unclear. Trimming pared 0 bases from V and 0 bases from J, leaving 5 bases between. CDR1 and CDR2 from the germline V gene are MNHNS and SASEGT. The CDR3 is made up of 15 amino acids.

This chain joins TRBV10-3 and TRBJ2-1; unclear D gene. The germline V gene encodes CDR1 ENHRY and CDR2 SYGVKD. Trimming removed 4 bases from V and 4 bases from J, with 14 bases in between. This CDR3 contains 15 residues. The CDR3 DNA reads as TGTGCCATCAGTGTAGGCCGAGACCCATACAATGAGCAGTTCTTC. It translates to CAISVGRDPYNEQFF.

The CDR3 DNA reads as TGTGCCACCTCGGACGGGTACACTGAAGCTTTCTTT. It translates to CATSDGYTEAFF. J is TRBJ1-1 and V is TRBV2; D unclear. Trimming cost V 10 bases and J 3 bases, with 12 bases left between them. The CDR3 has 12 residues. CDR1 is SNHLY and CDR2 is FYNNEI in the germline V gene. Full variable domain (outside the CDR3, taken from reference TRBV2 and TRBJ1-1): EPEVTQTPSHQVTQMGQEVILRCVPISNHLYFYWYRQILGQKVEFLVSFYNNEISEKSEIFDDQFSVERPDGSNFTLKIRSTKLEDSAMYFCATSDGYTEAFFGQGTRLTVV.

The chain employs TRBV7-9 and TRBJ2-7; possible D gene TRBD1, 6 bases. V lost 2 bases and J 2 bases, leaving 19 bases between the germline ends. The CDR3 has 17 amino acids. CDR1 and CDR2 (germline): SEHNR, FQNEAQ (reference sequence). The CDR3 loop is CASSLYLARDKPYEQYF. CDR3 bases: TGTGCCAGCAGCTTATATTTGGCAAGGGACAAGCCCTACGAGCAGTACTTC. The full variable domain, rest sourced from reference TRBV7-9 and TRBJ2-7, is DTGVSQNPRHKITKRGQNVTFRCDPISEHNRLYWYRQTLGQGPEFLTYFQNEAQLEKSRLLSDRFSAERPKGSFSTLEIQRTEQGDSAMYLCASSLYLARDKPYEQYFGPGTRLTVT.

The CDR3 protein is CAWSVPGTGNNEQFF. The CDR3 DNA reads as TGTGCCTGGAGTGTCCCCGGGACAGGGAACAATGAGCAGTTCTTC. The V call is TRBV30, the J call TRBJ2-1, with 9 bases fitting TRBD1. The junction had 5 bases not matched to a gene; V was cut back by 0 bases and J by 5 bases. The V gene's germline CDR1 is GTSNPN and CDR2 SVGIG (reference sequence). The CDR3 has 15 amino acids.

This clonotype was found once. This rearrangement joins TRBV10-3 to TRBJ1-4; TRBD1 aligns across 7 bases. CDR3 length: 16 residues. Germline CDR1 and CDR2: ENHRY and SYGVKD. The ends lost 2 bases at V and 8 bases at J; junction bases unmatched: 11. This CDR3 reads CAISEPRQGEREKLFF. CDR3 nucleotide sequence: TGTGCCATCAGTGAGCCCCGACAGGGCGAACGGGAAAAACTGTTTTTT.

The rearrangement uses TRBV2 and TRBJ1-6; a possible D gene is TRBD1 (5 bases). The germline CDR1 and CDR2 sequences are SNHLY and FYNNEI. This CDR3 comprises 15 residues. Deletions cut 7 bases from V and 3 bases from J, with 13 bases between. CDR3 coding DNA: TGTGCCAGCAATGGGGCCCTTCACTATAATTCACCCCTCCACTTT. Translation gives CASNGALHYNSPLHF.

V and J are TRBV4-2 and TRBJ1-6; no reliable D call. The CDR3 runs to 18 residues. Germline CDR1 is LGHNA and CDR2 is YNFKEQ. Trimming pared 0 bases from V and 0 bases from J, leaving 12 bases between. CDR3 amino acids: CASSQDLGGYSYNSPLHF. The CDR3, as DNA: TGTGCCAGCAGCCAAGATCTAGGCGGGTACTCCTATAATTCACCCCTCCACTTT.

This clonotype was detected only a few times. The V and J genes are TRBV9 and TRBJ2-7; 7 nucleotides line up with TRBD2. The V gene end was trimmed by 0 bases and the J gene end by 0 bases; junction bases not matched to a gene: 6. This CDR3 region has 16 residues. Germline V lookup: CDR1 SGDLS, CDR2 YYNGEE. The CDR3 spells CASSVGSSGNSYEQYF. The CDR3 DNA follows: TGTGCCAGCAGCGTAGGTTCCAGCGGGAACTCCTACGAGCAGTACTTC.